One T cell receptor beta chain is described in this entry. Germline V lookup: CDR1 MNHNY, CDR2 SVGAGI (reference sequence). This CDR3 has 13 residues. Trimming took 6 bases from V and 9 from J, leaving 15 bases between them. The data were taken from a study of blood T cell repertoires in COVID-19. Study as a whole: Sample material is recorded as cDNA or gDNA derived from T cells, B-cell-depleted T cells, or PBMCs.

Produced via immunoSEQ multiplex PCR; TCRdb's table is partial and in-frame only. The data show approximately 99,000 clones, more than 70% seen once. The clonotype was recovered from a human donor in a cohort sampled during active COVID-19. The chain has TRBV6-6 and TRBJ2-1; weak D call: TRBD2 (6 bases). The sequenced material came from peripheral blood. CDR3 sequence (DNA): TGTGCCAGCAGACCGGGACTCGAATTTGAGCAGTTCTTC. It yields the protein CASRPGLEFEQFF.